The 9 T cell receptor beta chains below were found in one sample sequenced in a study of human T cells and chemical hapten exposure. The time point was: patch test 2, 6 weeks after DPC sensitization. Treatment in this sample: therapeutic diphenylcyclopropenone sensitization with weekly scalp DPC. TCRdb fed the RACE reads into MiXCR, producing one record per CDR3 protein. The sample contains a few hundred thousand distinct CDR3 sequences, around 6% of which appear only once. The input for sequencing was whole blood, taken in connection with sensitization to the hapten diphenylcyclopropenone (DPC). These receptors originate from a woman between 18 and 30 years old with alopecia areata. Some clones in this sample may be carry-over from other donors' samples.

This clonotype was observed a handful of times. In DNA form, the CDR3 reads TGTGCCAGCAGGGCCCCTGGGGGCAGGGGAAACGAGCAGTACTTC. Translating gives CASRAPGGRGNEQYF. J is TRBJ2-7 and V is TRBV6-2 or TRBV6-3; D might be TRBD1 (6 bases). V lost 6 bases and J lost 5, with 20 bases in between. The CDR3 consists of 15 residues. Germline-derived CDR1 and CDR2 are MNHEY and SVGEGT.

The rearrangement joins TRBV7-6 to TRBJ2-3; tentatively, D is TRBD2 (5 bases). The CDR3 is 13 amino acids. V lost 5 bases and J lost 8, with 14 bases in between. In germline, CDR1 is SGHVS, CDR2 FNYEAQ. Here the CDR3 reads CASSLSPAGTQYF. CDR3 bases: TGTGCCAGCAGCCTGTCACCGGCGGGTACGCAGTATTTT.

In its sample, this clonotype was seen a few times. The chain carries TRBV24-1 and TRBJ2-1, with unresolved D. CDR1 is KGHDR and CDR2 is SFDVKD in the germline V gene. V was shortened by 4 bases and J by 11 bases, with 14 bases between the two germline ends. This CDR3 is built from 13 residues. This chain's CDR3 is CATSENSRSQQFF. DNA for the CDR3: TGTGCCACCAGTGAGAATAGTCGGAGTCAGCAGTTCTTC.

DNA for the CDR3: TGTGCCACCAGCAGAGGCCCCACAGGGGGTGTAGATACGCAGTATTTT. It specifies CATSRGPTGGVDTQYF. The chain recombines TRBV15 with TRBJ2-3; 8 positions match TRBD1. With 1 base clipped from V and 5 bases from J, the junction kept 8 bases outside the gene matches. The CDR3 runs 16 residues. Germline assignment: CDR1 LNHNV and CDR2 YYDKDF (reference sequence). Complete variable domain (other parts from reference TRBV15 and TRBJ2-3): DAMVIQNPRYQVTQFGKPVTLSCSQTLNHNVMYWYQQKSSQAPKLLFHYYDKDFNNEADTPDNFQSRRPNTSFCFLDIRSPGLGDTAMYLCATSRGPTGGVDTQYFGPGTRLTVL.

This clonotype has more than one count but fewer than ten. The rearrangement joins TRBV27 to TRBJ1-4, with D hard to call. The CDR3 length is 15 residues. Deletions cut 2 bases from V and 5 bases from J, with 12 bases between. Germline CDR1 reads MNHEY; CDR2 reads SMNVEV (reference sequence). The CDR3 region is CASSLRWQINEKLFF. CDR3 DNA: TGTGCCAGCAGTTTAAGGTGGCAGATCAATGAAAAACTGTTTTTT.

This clonotype has only a few counts. This chain uses TRBV12-3 or TRBV12-4 with TRBJ1-5; 8 nucleotides match TRBD1. CDR3 length: 14 residues. Germline trimming cut 6 bases from V and 4 bases from J; bases unmatched to any gene: 5. CDR3 in amino acids: CASRPGQENQPQHF. CDR3 sequence (DNA): TGTGCCAGCAGACCGGGACAGGAAAATCAGCCCCAGCATTTT.

In its sample, this clonotype was seen a few times. The rearrangement joins TRBV6-2 or TRBV6-3 to TRBJ2-1; 11 bases agree with TRBD2. The CDR3 extends over 15 amino acids. CDR1 and CDR2 (germline): MNHEY, SVGEGT. V shed 6 bases, J shed 10 bases, and the junction held 11 bases outside the gene matches. As DNA, the CDR3 is TGTGCCAGCAGCCCGACTAGCGGGGCGGGGGGCGAGCAGTTCTTC. Translation: CASSPTSGAGGEQFF.

This chain connects TRBV11-2 to TRBJ2-3, with a possible D match to TRBD1 (5 bases). Trimming stripped 5 bases from V and 0 bases from J, with 18 bases between. Per germline, CDR1 SGHAT and CDR2 FQNNGV. This CDR3 spans 17 amino acids. CDR3 DNA: TGTGCCAGCAGCCCAGGCAGGGTGAATATAAGCACAGATACGCAGTATTTT. Protein product: CASSPGRVNISTDTQYF. The full variable domain, completed using reference TRBV11-2 and TRBJ2-3, is EAGVAQSPRYKIIEKRQSVAFWCNPISGHATLYWYQQILGQGPKLLIQFQNNGVVDDSQLPKDRFSAERLKGVDSTLKIQPAKLEDSAVYLCASSPGRVNISTDTQYFGPGTRLTVL.

The sample holds many counts of this clonotype. V and J are TRBV27 and TRBJ1-5; D not certain. V shed 4 bases and J shed 7 bases, with 8 bases lying between them. Germline V gene data show CDR1 as MNHEY and CDR2 as SMNVEV (reference sequence). The CDR3 has 12 amino acids. The CDR3 loop is CASSSVGQPQHF. CDR3 DNA sequence: TGTGCCAGCAGTTCAGTAGGCCAGCCCCAGCATTTT.